This T cell receptor beta chain originates from a study of blood T cells in healthy people across ages. Study-wide points: Across the age range, TCR beta diversity per million T cells fell in a roughly linear way.

Points on this clonotype: Its specificity is unknown.

For the second PCR, which ran for roughly 6 to 12 cycles, a sample-barcoded 5' primer and a J-beta primer mix were used. Samples each returned at least 3 million CDR3-containing paired-end reads. TCRdb re-analysed the 5' RACE reads in MiXCR, keeping a single row per CDR3 protein. The repertoire holds approximately 1.5 million distinct CDR3 sequences, 35% to 45% seen once, with about 4% in the top ten. Germline-derived CDR1 and CDR2 are SEHNR and FQNEAQ (reference sequence). V was shortened by 7 bases and J by 7 bases, with 10 bases between the two germline ends. The CDR3 extends over 11 amino acids. Every sample yielded at least 7 million isolated PBMCs.

This clonotype originated in a woman aged 18-29 years in good health. Sequencing input: blood. The chain employs TRBV7-9 and TRBJ1-1; no definite D call. This CDR3 reads CASTHHIEAFF. The CDR3 coding sequence is TGTGCCAGCACCCATCACATTGAAGCTTTCTTT.